This T cell receptor beta chain was recovered during a study of cytomegalovirus exposure and HLA in healthy donors. On the study more broadly: A previous analysis identified 95 million to 130 million unique TCR beta sequences derived from roughly 180 million T cells.

Study-wide results and caveats: On later analysis, the bulk of CMV-associated TCR beta chains appeared to be HLA-restricted.

Vbeta (60) and Jbeta (13) primers were used in the PCR. The repertoire was sequenced with immunoSEQ multiplex PCR; TCRdb's copy has only in-frame clones and lacks some. The data show over 150,000 clones, around 80% seen once. Germline V gives CDR1 LNHDA, CDR2 SQIVND (reference sequence). The CDR3 runs 13 residues. Trimming took off 3 bases at V and 3 bases at J, with 9 bases between the two ends. Concerning this clone: The target antigen is unknown.

The sequence was collected from a man in his thirties or forties in good health and CMV-seropositive. The chain carries TRBV19 and TRBJ2-7; D is perhaps TRBD1 (5 bases). Material for sequencing was PBMCs. The CDR3 nucleotides are TGTGCCAGTAGTATTGGGGCAGACTACGAGCAGTACTTC. This gives the protein CASSIGADYEQYF.